This T cell receptor beta chain emerged from a study of CXCR3-negative and CXCR3-positive naive CD8 T cells. Overall study findings and caveats: Naive cells with CXCR3 showed TRB CDR3s that were more hydrophobic than those in CXCR3-negative naive cells. Relative to memory CD8+ cells, whose diversity was much lower, both naive subsets had comparably high diversity.

A note on this clonotype: Its target is unknown.

The libraries of TRB cDNA were constructed through 5' RACE using UMI labels. One entry per CDR3 protein, without DNA, is what TCRdb gives after re-calling the 5' RACE reads. Across tens of thousands of distinct CDR3 sequences, the top ten clones capture about 0.8% of the sample. Germline CDR1 SGHRS, CDR2 YFSETQ. This CDR3 is 16 amino acids long. Per CD8+ T cell subset, triplicate sorts of 310,000 or so cells each were done. The sample was naive CXCR3+ CD8+ T cells from blood. Subset denoted: CD45RO-CCR7+CD27+CD95- naive CD8+ T cells expressing CXCR3 (TNR3+). The receptor comes from a human donor in good health. Some clones in this sample may be carry-over from other donors' samples. V is TRBV5-1 and J is TRBJ2-2; TCRdb's assignment of TRBD2 cannot be checked, as there is no DNA. This CDR3 is CASSLRSGGSSGELFF.